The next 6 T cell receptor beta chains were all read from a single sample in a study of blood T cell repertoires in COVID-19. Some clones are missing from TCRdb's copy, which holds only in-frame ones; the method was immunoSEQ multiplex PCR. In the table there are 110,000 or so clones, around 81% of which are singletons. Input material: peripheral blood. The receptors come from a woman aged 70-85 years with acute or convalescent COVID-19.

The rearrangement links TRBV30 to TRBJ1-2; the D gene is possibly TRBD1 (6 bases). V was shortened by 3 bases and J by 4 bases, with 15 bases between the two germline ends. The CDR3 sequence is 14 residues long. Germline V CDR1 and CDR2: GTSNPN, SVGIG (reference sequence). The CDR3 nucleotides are TGTGCCTGGAGCGGGCGGGGGCGCGTCTATGGCTACACCTTC. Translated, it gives CAWSGRGRVYGYTF.

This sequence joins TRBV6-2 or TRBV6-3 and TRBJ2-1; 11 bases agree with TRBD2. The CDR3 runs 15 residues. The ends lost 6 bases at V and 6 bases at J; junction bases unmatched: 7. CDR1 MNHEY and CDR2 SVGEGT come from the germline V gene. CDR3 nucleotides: TGTGCCAGCAGCTTACTAGCGGGGGCTTCCAATGAGCAGTTCTTC. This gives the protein CASSLLAGASNEQFF.

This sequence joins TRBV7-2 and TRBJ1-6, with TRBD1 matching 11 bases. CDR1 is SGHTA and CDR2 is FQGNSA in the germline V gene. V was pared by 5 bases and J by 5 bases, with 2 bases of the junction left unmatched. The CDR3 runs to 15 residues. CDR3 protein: CASSQDRGHNSPLHF. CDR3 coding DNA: TGTGCCAGCAGCCAGGACAGGGGGCATAATTCACCCCTCCACTTT.

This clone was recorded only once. The CDR3 DNA reads TGTGCCAGCAGTTTGGACAGCGATAGGCCCCAGCATTTT. Translation: CASSLDSDRPQHF. V and J are TRBV6-5 and TRBJ1-5; D is possibly TRBD1 (6 bases). Germline-derived CDR1 and CDR2 are MNHEY and SVGAGI. Trimming removed 4 bases at V and 9 bases at J, with 13 bases between. The CDR3 loop spans 13 amino acids.

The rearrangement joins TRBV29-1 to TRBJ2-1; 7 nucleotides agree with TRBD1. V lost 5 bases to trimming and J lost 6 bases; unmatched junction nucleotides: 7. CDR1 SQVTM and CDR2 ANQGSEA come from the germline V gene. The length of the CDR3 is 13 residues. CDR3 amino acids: CSVSKTGSNEQFF. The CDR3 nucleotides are TGCAGCGTTTCCAAGACAGGGAGCAATGAGCAGTTCTTC.

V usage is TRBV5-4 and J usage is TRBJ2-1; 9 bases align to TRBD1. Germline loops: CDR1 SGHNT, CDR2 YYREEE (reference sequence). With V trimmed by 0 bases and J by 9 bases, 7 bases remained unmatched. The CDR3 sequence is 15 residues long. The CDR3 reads CASSLAKQGASEQFF. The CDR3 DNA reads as TGTGCCAGCAGCTTGGCCAAACAGGGGGCGAGTGAGCAGTTCTTC.